This T cell receptor (beta chain) came from a study of shared clonotypes between healthy human individuals. V was clipped by 3 bases and J by 1 base, with 9 bases between them. The CDR3 spans 14 residues. Germline CDR1 and CDR2: LNHDA and SQIVND (reference sequence). Repertoires were generated with immunoSEQ multiplex PCR, while TCRdb's copy carries only in-frame clones and drops some. The sample carries some 800,000 clones, more than 85% recorded once. CD45RO-negative, CCR7-selected cells formed the naive CD8 fraction, which excluded terminally differentiated effector memory CD45RA+ cells. The sequenced material came from naive CD8+ T cells sorted from blood. This TCR came from a man in his thirties or forties in good health. The chain carries TRBV19 and TRBJ1-2, with D unclear. CDR3 DNA sequence: TGTGCCAGTAGTATTCTCAACAGTAACTATGGCTACACCTTC. Amino acids: CASSILNSNYGYTF.